The rows below give T cell receptor beta chains drawn from one sample of a study of cytomegalovirus exposure and HLA in healthy donors. Sequencing used immunoSEQ multiplex PCR; TCRdb keeps in-frame clones, though not all of them. The sample consists of 150,000 or so clones, 65% to 85% of them appearing once. What was sequenced was PBMCs. The receptors were gathered from a woman aged 18 to 35 in good health and CMV-seronegative. The conserved cysteine and the conserved F or W are not part of the CDR3 here. The D gene is left open where the match is weak.

NA	12	TRBJ2-1	TRBV7-9	SSSLRGRDNEQF
NA	9	TRBJ2-7	TRBV25-1	ASSLSYEQY
NA	12	TRBJ1-2	TRBV9	ASSSRGAGFGYT
TRBD2	14	TRBJ2-7	TRBV7-8	ASSFKRLAGVYEQY
NA	15	TRBJ2-1	TRBV29-1	SAGGVAPKGSYNEQF
NA	17	TRBJ2-1	TRBV7-9	ASSSSGKGLATTYNEQF
NA	13	TRBJ2-2	TRBV7-2	ASSPRTHLTGELF
NA	12	TRBJ2-7	TRBV19	ASSIDASPYEQY
TRBD2	17	TRBJ2-3	TRBV11-3	ASSEGWGLAGGPYDTQY
NA	12	TRBJ1-5	TRBV7-9	ASSPTESNQPQH
TRBD1	13	TRBJ1-5	TRBV2	ASSEGDRGTQPQH
NA	9	TRBJ2-1	TRBV5-5	ASSPGTEQF
NA	12	TRBJ2-7	TRBV29-1	SVEVAGDWNEQY
NA	12	TRBJ1-5	TRBV5-1	ASSRGGAGQPQH
TRBD1	13	TRBJ1-3	TRBV6-5	ASSEYRGPGNTIY
NA	13	TRBJ1-5	TRBV2	ASSGSDTSNQPQH
NA	9	TRBJ2-3	TRBV7-9	ASSFRVTQY
NA	12	TRBJ1-2	TRBV27	ASSLGIWANGYT
NA	14	TRBJ1-1	TRBV6-1	ASSEAVFPGITEAF
TRBD2	14	TRBJ2-1	TRBV28	ASIQTAAGGVHEQF
NA	15	TRBJ2-6	TRBV4-1	ASSQDHSSTGANVLT
NA	12	TRBJ1-1	TRBV18	ASSPSGKNTEAF
NA	11	TRBJ1-1	TRBV30	AWGGRGDTEAF
NA	12	TRBJ2-7	TRBV7-2	ASSAAGTSYEQY
TRBD2	12	TRBJ2-7	TRBV30	AWSVPGGPREQY
TRBD2	13	TRBJ2-5	TRBV4-2	ASSQGGLAEETQY
NA	11	TRBJ1-2	TRBV19	ASSTGANYGYT
TRBD1	14	TRBJ2-3	TRBV11-3	ASSLGTGGFPDTQY
NA	12	TRBJ1-1	TRBV7-9	SSSLRAAGLEAF
TRBD1	11	TRBJ2-2	TRBV7-9	ASSLGQGMELF
NA	15	TRBJ2-3	TRBV28	ASLSTDTCFSTDTQY
NA	13	TRBJ1-3	TRBV30	AWSVGLGSGNTIY
NA	13	TRBJ2-7	TRBV6-5	ASSSSGLTTYEQY
NA	14	TRBJ2-1	TRBV7-9	SSSHRRASNYNEQF
TRBD1	15	TRBJ1-1	TRBV2	ASSGGGTEYMNTEAF
TRBD2	15	TRBJ2-7	TRBV27	ASGPADSGRASYEQY
TRBD2	13	TRBJ2-1	TRBV9	ASSVGVAGGNEQF
NA	8	TRBJ1-2	TRBV27	ASSYYGYT
TRBD1	13	TRBJ2-3	TRBV7-9	ASSLAQGITDTQY
TRBD1	12	TRBJ2-7	TRBV5-1	ASSLARGRYEQY
NA	12	TRBJ2-7	TRBV19	ASSIDDYAYEQY
NA	13	NA	TRBV27	ASSHLSSVYHEQY
TRBD2	13	TRBJ2-1	TRBV6-5	ASSPGTSGRNEQF
NA	14	TRBJ1-1	TRBV5-1	ASSFLAGQGNTEAF
NA	11	TRBJ2-1	TRBV11-2	ASSLAPSNEQF
NA	12	TRBJ2-5	TRBV15	ATSITRDRLAQY
TRBD2	14	TRBJ2-7	TRBV6-5	ASSYSSRGRGYEQY
NA	11	TRBJ2-3	TRBV18	ASSPRDTDTQY
TRBD2	13	TRBJ2-1	TRBV2	ASRGGTSEANEQF
NA	13	TRBJ2-7	TRBV9	ASSVEEGSTYEQY
NA	12	TRBJ1-1	TRBV27	ASSLVGFEAEAF
TRBD1	9	TRBJ1-1	TRBV6-1	ASRDREWAF